This TCR beta chain was captured in a study of blood T cells in healthy people across ages. Study-wide results and caveats: With age, beta diversity per million T cells declined roughly linearly, significantly by 35 to 40.

The germline CDR1 and CDR2 sequences are SGHTA and FQGNSA. This CDR3 has 16 residues. V dropped 2 bases and J dropped 0; count of bases not matched to a gene: 6. This clonotype was counted only a few times. The antigen remains unidentified. The use of a sample-barcoded 5' primer and a J-beta primer mix characterized a second PCR of roughly 7 to 11 cycles. TCRdb recomputed calls from the 5' RACE reads with MiXCR, one row per CDR3 protein. The data show 800,000 to 950,000 distinct CDR3 sequences, just under 30% seen once. The data also belong to a second study, concerning T cells of mothers and their children. That paper states: In each mother, TCR beta CDR3 reads exceeded 9.5 million; in each child, they numbered 2.5 million to 3.5 million. Slightly higher but non-significant overlap marked related mother-child pairs versus unrelated pairs.

The V and J genes are TRBV7-2 and TRBJ2-7; 8 bases fit TRBD1. The sequencing input was blood. This TCR was sampled from a woman between 40 and 55 years old in good health. CDR3 amino acids: CASSLRQGLVSYEQYF. In DNA form, the CDR3 reads TGTGCCAGCAGCTTACGACAGGGGCTAGTCTCCTACGAGCAGTACTTC.